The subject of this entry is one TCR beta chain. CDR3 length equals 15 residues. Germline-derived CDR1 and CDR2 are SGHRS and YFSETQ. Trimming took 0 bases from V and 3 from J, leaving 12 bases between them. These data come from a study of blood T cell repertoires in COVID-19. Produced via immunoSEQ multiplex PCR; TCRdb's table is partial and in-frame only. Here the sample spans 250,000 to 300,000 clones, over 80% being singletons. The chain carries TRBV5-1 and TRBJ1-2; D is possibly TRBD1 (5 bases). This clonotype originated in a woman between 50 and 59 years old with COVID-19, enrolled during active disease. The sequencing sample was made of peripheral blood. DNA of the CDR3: TGCGCCAGCAGCTTGGGGGGCGCGGGGGACTATGGCTACACCTTC. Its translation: CASSLGGAGDYGYTF.